This section outlines one T cell receptor beta chain sequence together with its context. This CDR3 spans 12 amino acids. Per the germline V gene, CDR1 is SQVTM and CDR2 is ANQGSEA. Trimming removed 4 bases from V and 3 bases from J, with 9 bases in between. This PCR relied on a set of 60 Vbeta primers and 13 Jbeta primers. Method: immunoSEQ multiplex PCR; TCRdb's copy keeps in-frame clones and lacks some. The sample lists around 65,000 clones, 62% occurring once. The sample comes from a study of cytomegalovirus exposure and HLA in healthy donors. Study-wide context: Falling in the Caucasian-associated ancestry cluster were about four fifths of approximately 410 genotyped donors.

The specimen was PBMCs. V and J are TRBV29-1 and TRBJ1-2; D gene ambiguous. This sequence was found in a young man in good health and CMV-seronegative. In DNA, the CDR3 is TGCAGCGTTGTGGAGGGTGACTATGGCTACACCTTC. Amino acid sequence: CSVVEGDYGYTF.